Following are 3 T cell receptor beta chains from one sample sequenced in a study of T cells after posttransplantation cyclophosphamide. Sequencing used immunoSEQ multiplex PCR; TCRdb keeps in-frame clones, though not all of them. Found here are about 32,000 clones, about 90% of them singletons; the top ten hold 15%. The sequenced sample consisted of PBMCs. The receptor set was obtained from a woman aged 35 to 49 with a blood cancer, CMV-positive, and with a related stem cell donor.

This rearrangement joins TRBV7-9 to TRBJ2-5; 7 bases align to TRBD1. The V gene end was trimmed by 2 bases and the J gene end by 5 bases; junction bases not matched to a gene: 14. Germline V gene data show CDR1 as SEHNR and CDR2 as FQNEAQ (reference sequence). CDR3 length: 17 amino acids. CDR3 bases: TGTGCCAGCAGCTTAAAGGTCGGAACAGGGGTCGGGGAGACCCAGTACTTC. It yields the protein CASSLKVGTGVGETQYF.

This clone occurred once. The chain recombines TRBV4-2 with TRBJ1-2; no firm D call. V gave up 0 bases and J gave up 4 bases, with 15 bases separating them. Germline assignment: CDR1 LGHNA and CDR2 YNFKEQ. The CDR3 consists of 16 residues. This CDR3 is CASSQERTGVFYGYTF. DNA of the CDR3: TGTGCCAGCAGCCAAGAGCGGACTGGGGTTTTCTATGGCTACACCTTC.

The sample holds one count of this clone. The chain combines TRBV6-1 with TRBJ1-4; D unresolved. The germline V and J ends were trimmed by 8 bases and 7 bases, with 20 bases remaining between them. The CDR3 is made up of 15 amino acids. CDR1 and CDR2 (germline): MNHNS, SASEGT. CDR3 nucleotides: TGTGCCAGCGGATGGGGAGCTCCCGGCGGTGAAAAACTGTTTTTT. Protein: CASGWGAPGGEKLFF.